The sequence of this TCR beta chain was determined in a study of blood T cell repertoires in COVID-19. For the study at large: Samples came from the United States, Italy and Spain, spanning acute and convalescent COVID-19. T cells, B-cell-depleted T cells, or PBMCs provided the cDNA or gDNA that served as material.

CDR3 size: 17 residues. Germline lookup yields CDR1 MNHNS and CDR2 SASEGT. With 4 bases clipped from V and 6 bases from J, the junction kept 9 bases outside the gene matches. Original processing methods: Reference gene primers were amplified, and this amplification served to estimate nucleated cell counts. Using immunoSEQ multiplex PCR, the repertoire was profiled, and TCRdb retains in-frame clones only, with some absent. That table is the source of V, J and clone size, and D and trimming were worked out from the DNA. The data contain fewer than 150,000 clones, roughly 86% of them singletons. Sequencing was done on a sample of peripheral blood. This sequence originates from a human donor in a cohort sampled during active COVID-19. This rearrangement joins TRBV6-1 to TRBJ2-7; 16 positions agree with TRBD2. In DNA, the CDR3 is TGTGCCAGCAGTGCCCGGGGACTAGCGGGAGGGCCCGGCGAGCAGTACTTC. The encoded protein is CASSARGLAGGPGEQYF.